The rows below give T cell receptor beta chains drawn from one sample of a study of T cells after yellow fever vaccination. TCRdb analysed the 5' RACE reads with MiXCR anew, one entry per CDR3 protein. The sample yields 30,000 to 40,000 distinct CDR3 sequences, about 6.6% seen once. The sample here was PBMCs, either bulk or a sorted T-cell subset (CD4+, CD8+, memory, or dextramer-sorted; not recorded which), taken on the day of the first yellow fever vaccination. These receptors all come from a man between 18 and 29 years old who received the YFV17D yellow fever vaccine. The CDR3 runs from the conserved cysteine through the conserved F or W. Each record gives: J gene, V gene, clone size, D gene, CDR3 DNA, CDR3 protein. D genes are given only for firm matches. Expanded clones are given a class, and other clones once, few, many or no size at all.

J gene: TRBJ2-1
V gene: TRBV18
clone size: many
D gene: TRBD1
CDR3 DNA: TGTGCCAGCTCAACACAGGGGTCCAATGAGCAGTTCTTC
CDR3 protein: CASSTQGSNEQFF

J gene: TRBJ2-1
V gene: TRBV11-2
clone size: many
D gene: TRBD1
CDR3 DNA: TGTGCCAGCAGCTTGGGTCCGGGACAGGGCAATGAGCAGTTCTTC
CDR3 protein: CASSLGPGQGNEQFF

J gene: TRBJ2-3
V gene: TRBV7-2
clone size: few
D gene: TRBD2
CDR3 DNA: TGTGCCAGCAGCTTAGGCATAAGCGGGGGGGCCGTAGATACGCAGTATTTT
CDR3 protein: CASSLGISGGAVDTQYF

J gene: TRBJ2-2
V gene: TRBV5-6
clone size: few
D gene: TRBD2
CDR3 DNA: TGTGCCAGCAGCTTGGAGCGACGGGGGGTTACCGGGGAGCTGTTTTTT
CDR3 protein: CASSLERRGVTGELFF

J gene: TRBJ2-1
V gene: TRBV12-3/TRBV12-4
clone size: .
D gene: .
CDR3 DNA: TGTGCCAGCAGTCGGCTAGGAGAGCAGTTCTTC
CDR3 protein: CASSRLGEQFF

J gene: TRBJ2-3
V gene: TRBV6-1
clone size: .
D gene: TRBD2
CDR3 DNA: TGTGCCAGCAGGCCCCCCGGACTAGCGGGGTGGCCGAGGAACCATACGCAGTATTTT
CDR3 protein: CASRPPGLAGWPRNHTQYF

J gene: TRBJ1-6
V gene: TRBV5-1
clone size: many
D gene: .
CDR3 DNA: TGCGCCAGCAGATTCAAGGGAGCGGAATCACCCCTCCACTTT
CDR3 protein: CASRFKGAESPLHF

J gene: TRBJ2-3
V gene: TRBV6-4
clone size: many
D gene: .
CDR3 DNA: TGTGCCAGCAGTGCCAAAGGGGACGGGGCAGATACGCAGTATTTT
CDR3 protein: CASSAKGDGADTQYF

J gene: TRBJ2-6
V gene: TRBV30
clone size: once
D gene: .
CDR3 DNA: TGTGCCTGGAGTGGGAGGCCTGGGGCCAACGTCCTGACTTTC
CDR3 protein: CAWSGRPGANVLTF

J gene: TRBJ1-1
V gene: TRBV9
clone size: few
D gene: .
CDR3 DNA: TGTGCCAGCAGCGTAGGGGGGGGACCTGAAGCTTTCTTT
CDR3 protein: CASSVGGGPEAFF

J gene: TRBJ2-6
V gene: TRBV7-2
clone size: many
D gene: .
CDR3 DNA: TGTGCCAGCAGCCGGTCAGCTGGGGCCAACGTCCTGACTTTC
CDR3 protein: CASSRSAGANVLTF

J gene: TRBJ2-3
V gene: TRBV12-3/TRBV12-4
clone size: medium-sized
D gene: .
CDR3 DNA: TGTGCCAGCAGTTTGTCCTCCACAGATACGCAGTATTTT
CDR3 protein: CASSLSSTDTQYF

J gene: TRBJ2-3
V gene: TRBV24-1
clone size: many
D gene: TRBD2
CDR3 DNA: TGTGCCACCAGTGACACTCGGGGTAGCGGGGCAGATACGCAGTATTTT
CDR3 protein: CATSDTRGSGADTQYF

J gene: TRBJ1-1
V gene: TRBV20-1
clone size: few
D gene: .
CDR3 DNA: TGCAGTGCTAGAGATGGCAGGACTATGAACACTGAAGCTTTCTTT
CDR3 protein: CSARDGRTMNTEAFF

J gene: TRBJ2-3
V gene: TRBV5-4
clone size: many
D gene: .
CDR3 DNA: TGTGCCAGCAGCTTGACGGGCACAGATACGCAGTATTTT
CDR3 protein: CASSLTGTDTQYF

J gene: TRBJ2-3
V gene: TRBV5-1
clone size: many
D gene: .
CDR3 DNA: TGCGCCAGCAGCTTGGGAATCTCCCAGGATACGCAGTATTTT
CDR3 protein: CASSLGISQDTQYF

J gene: TRBJ2-2
V gene: TRBV20-1
clone size: many
D gene: TRBD2
CDR3 DNA: TGCAGTGCTGGCCTTAGCGGGGCCGGGGAGCTGTTTTTT
CDR3 protein: CSAGLSGAGELFF

J gene: TRBJ2-5
V gene: TRBV3-1
clone size: many
D gene: TRBD1
CDR3 DNA: TGTGCCCAGGACCAGGGACAGACGTACCAAGAGACCCAGTACTTC
CDR3 protein: CAQDQGQTYQETQYF

J gene: TRBJ2-5
V gene: TRBV29-1
clone size: few
D gene: .
CDR3 DNA: TGCAGCGTCACAAGGGACCTCGGGACCGAGACCCAGTACTTC
CDR3 protein: CSVTRDLGTETQYF

J gene: TRBJ2-3
V gene: TRBV20-1
clone size: few
D gene: .
CDR3 DNA: TGCAGTGCTAGAGATCAGCGGAGGGGGCCTGATACGCAGTATTTT
CDR3 protein: CSARDQRRGPDTQYF

J gene: TRBJ2-3
V gene: TRBV4-3
clone size: few
D gene: TRBD2
CDR3 DNA: TGCGCCAGCAGCCTTCGGACTAGCGGGGGGGGTGCAGATACGCAGTATTTT
CDR3 protein: CASSLRTSGGGADTQYF

J gene: TRBJ1-4
V gene: TRBV4-3
clone size: many
D gene: .
CDR3 DNA: TGCGCCAGCAGCCAAGATCTCGGAGGGGTTGGTGAAAAACTGTTTTTT
CDR3 protein: CASSQDLGGVGEKLFF

J gene: TRBJ2-5
V gene: TRBV3-1
clone size: many
D gene: .
CDR3 DNA: TGTGCCATTAACTACCACCACCCAGAGACCCAGTACTTC
CDR3 protein: CAINYHHPETQYF

J gene: TRBJ2-5
V gene: TRBV7-2
clone size: many
D gene: .
CDR3 DNA: TGTGCCAGCAGCCCGGGCCCTAATGGGGAGACCCAGTACTTC
CDR3 protein: CASSPGPNGETQYF

J gene: TRBJ2-6
V gene: TRBV5-1
clone size: many
D gene: .
CDR3 DNA: TGCGCCAGCAGCTGGGGTCCCACGGGGGCCAACGTCCTGACTTTC
CDR3 protein: CASSWGPTGANVLTF

J gene: TRBJ2-3
V gene: TRBV24-1
clone size: .
D gene: TRBD2
CDR3 DNA: TGTGGCGCCTGTGATCCGTTGGGACTAGCGGGCGCAGATACGCAGTATTTT
CDR3 protein: CGACDPLGLAGADTQYF

J gene: TRBJ1-3
V gene: TRBV28
clone size: .
D gene: TRBD1
CDR3 DNA: TGTGCCAGCAGTTTGGATACAGGGGCCAGGAGCTCTGGAAACACCATATATTTT
CDR3 protein: CASSLDTGARSSGNTIYF

J gene: TRBJ1-4
V gene: TRBV20-1
clone size: .
D gene: .
CDR3 DNA: TGCAGTGCTAGTGGCGACAGGTCGGGTGAAAAACTGTTTTTT
CDR3 protein: CSASGDRSGEKLFF

J gene: TRBJ2-1
V gene: TRBV3-1
clone size: many
D gene: .
CDR3 DNA: TGTGCCAGCAGCCAAGACGGCTTGGACTACCAGTCGTTCTTC
CDR3 protein: CASSQDGLDYQSFF

J gene: TRBJ1-4
V gene: TRBV7-9
clone size: .
D gene: .
CDR3 DNA: TGTGCCAGCAGCTTAAACCGGCTTGCGACTAATGAAAAACTGTTTTTT
CDR3 protein: CASSLNRLATNEKLFF

J gene: TRBJ1-3
V gene: TRBV3-1
clone size: many
D gene: TRBD1
CDR3 DNA: TGTGCCAGCAGTCAGACAGGGCATGCTGGAAACACCATATATTTT
CDR3 protein: CASSQTGHAGNTIYF

J gene: TRBJ2-7
V gene: TRBV5-5
clone size: few
D gene: .
CDR3 DNA: TGTGCCAGCAGCCCCGAAGGGGGGCTTAGGGAGCAGTACTTC
CDR3 protein: CASSPEGGLREQYF

J gene: TRBJ2-5
V gene: TRBV5-5
clone size: many
D gene: .
CDR3 DNA: TGTGCCAGCAGCTTAGGAGGGTGGGAAGAGACCCAGTACTTC
CDR3 protein: CASSLGGWEETQYF

J gene: TRBJ2-2
V gene: TRBV7-2
clone size: many
D gene: .
CDR3 DNA: TGTGCCAGCAGCCGTTCGTCGGACTACGGGGGCACCGGGGAGCTGTTTTTT
CDR3 protein: CASSRSSDYGGTGELFF

J gene: TRBJ2-7
V gene: TRBV5-4
clone size: .
D gene: TRBD1
CDR3 DNA: TGTGCCAGCAGCGCGGGCCCGGGACAGGCGTCACTTACCTACGAGCAGTACTTC
CDR3 protein: CASSAGPGQASLTYEQYF

J gene: TRBJ1-6
V gene: TRBV6-1
clone size: few
D gene: .
CDR3 DNA: TGTGCCAGCTTGGGCAGAGACAATTCACCCCTCCACTTT
CDR3 protein: CASLGRDNSPLHF

J gene: TRBJ1-1
V gene: TRBV27
clone size: many
D gene: .
CDR3 DNA: TGTGCCAGCAGTTTACAGGGGAGAGGGACTGAAGCTTTCTTT
CDR3 protein: CASSLQGRGTEAFF

J gene: TRBJ2-2
V gene: TRBV7-9
clone size: many
D gene: .
CDR3 DNA: TGTGCCAGCTTCCCAGACAGTAACACCGGGGAGCTGTTTTTT
CDR3 protein: CASFPDSNTGELFF

J gene: TRBJ2-2
V gene: TRBV5-6
clone size: many
D gene: .
CDR3 DNA: TGTGCCAGCAGCTTGCCAGGGTACACCGGGGAGCTGTTTTTT
CDR3 protein: CASSLPGYTGELFF

J gene: TRBJ2-2
V gene: TRBV20-1
clone size: many
D gene: .
CDR3 DNA: TGCAGTGCTAGGGGCGTTCTCAGGGGCAATTCAGCCGGGGAGCTGTTTTTT
CDR3 protein: CSARGVLRGNSAGELFF

J gene: TRBJ2-3
V gene: TRBV4-3
clone size: many
D gene: .
CDR3 DNA: TGCGCCAGCAGCCAAGACGGGGCCCCAGATACGCAGTATTTT
CDR3 protein: CASSQDGAPDTQYF

J gene: TRBJ2-1
V gene: TRBV12-5
clone size: many
D gene: TRBD2
CDR3 DNA: TGTGCTAGTGGTCCCGCGGGACTAGCGGGTTACAATGAGCAGTTCTTC
CDR3 protein: CASGPAGLAGYNEQFF